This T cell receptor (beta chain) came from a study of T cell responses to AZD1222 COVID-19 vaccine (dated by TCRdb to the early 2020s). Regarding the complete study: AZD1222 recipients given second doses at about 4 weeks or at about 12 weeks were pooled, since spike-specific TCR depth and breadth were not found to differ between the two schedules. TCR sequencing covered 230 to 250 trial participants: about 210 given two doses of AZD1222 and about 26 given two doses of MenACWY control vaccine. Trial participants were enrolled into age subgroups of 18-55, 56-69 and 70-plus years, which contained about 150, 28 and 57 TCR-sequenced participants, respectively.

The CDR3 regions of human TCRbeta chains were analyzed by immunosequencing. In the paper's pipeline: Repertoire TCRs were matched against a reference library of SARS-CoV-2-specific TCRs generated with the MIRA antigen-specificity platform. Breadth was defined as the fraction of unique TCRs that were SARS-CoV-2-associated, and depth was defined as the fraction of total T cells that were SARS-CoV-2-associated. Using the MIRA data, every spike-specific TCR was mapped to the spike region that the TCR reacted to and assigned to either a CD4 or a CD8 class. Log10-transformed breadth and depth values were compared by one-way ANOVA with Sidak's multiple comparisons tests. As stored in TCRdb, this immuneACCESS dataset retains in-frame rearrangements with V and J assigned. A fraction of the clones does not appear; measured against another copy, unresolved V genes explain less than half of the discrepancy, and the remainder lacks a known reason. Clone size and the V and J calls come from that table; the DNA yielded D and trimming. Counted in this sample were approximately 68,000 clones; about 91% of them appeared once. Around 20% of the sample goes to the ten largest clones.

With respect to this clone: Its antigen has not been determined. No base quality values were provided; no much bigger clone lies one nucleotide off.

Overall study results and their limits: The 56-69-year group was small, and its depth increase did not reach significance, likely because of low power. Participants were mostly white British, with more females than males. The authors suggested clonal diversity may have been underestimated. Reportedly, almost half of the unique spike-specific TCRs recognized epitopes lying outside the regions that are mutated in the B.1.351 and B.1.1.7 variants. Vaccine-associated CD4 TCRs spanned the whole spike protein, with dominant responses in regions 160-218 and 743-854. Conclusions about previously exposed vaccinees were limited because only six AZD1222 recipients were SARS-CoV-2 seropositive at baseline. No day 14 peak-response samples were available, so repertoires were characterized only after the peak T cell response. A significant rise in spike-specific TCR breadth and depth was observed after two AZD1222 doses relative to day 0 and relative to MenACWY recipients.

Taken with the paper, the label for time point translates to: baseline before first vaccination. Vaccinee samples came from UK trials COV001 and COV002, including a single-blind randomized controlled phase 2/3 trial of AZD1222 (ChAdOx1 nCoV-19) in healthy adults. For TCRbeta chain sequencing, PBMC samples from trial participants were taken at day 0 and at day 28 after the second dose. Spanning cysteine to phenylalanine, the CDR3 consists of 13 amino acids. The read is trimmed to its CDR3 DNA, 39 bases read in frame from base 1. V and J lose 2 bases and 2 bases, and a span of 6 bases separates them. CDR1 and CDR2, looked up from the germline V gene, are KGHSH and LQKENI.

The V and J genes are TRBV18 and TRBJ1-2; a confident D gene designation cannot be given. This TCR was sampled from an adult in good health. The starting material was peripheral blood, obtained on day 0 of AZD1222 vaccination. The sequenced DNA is TGTGCCAGCTCACCAAGTGAGAACTATGGCTACACCTTC. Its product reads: CASSPSENYGYTF.